These 18 T cell receptor beta chains share one sample of origin, sequenced in a study of shared clonotypes between healthy human individuals. Sequencing was performed with immunoSEQ multiplex PCR; in TCRdb, only in-frame clones are kept and a portion is missing. This table has hundreds of thousands of clones, roughly 70% appearing once. Material for sequencing was memory CD4+ T cells sorted from blood. This sample's subset: CD45RA-negative fraction. These receptors all come from a woman in her twenties or thirties in good health.

The V gene is TRBV6-5, the J gene TRBJ2-7; tentatively, D is TRBD1 (6 bases). The V end was cut by 7 bases, the J end by 3 bases, with 19 bases between. Germline loops: CDR1 MNHEY, CDR2 SVGAGI. This CDR3 contains 15 residues. The CDR3 protein is CASTPGTRGYYEQYF. The CDR3, as DNA: TGTGCCAGCACCCCGGGGACAAGAGGCTACTACGAGCAGTACTTC.

The sample holds a few counts of this clone. The chain has TRBV7-9 and TRBJ1-2; a possible D gene is TRBD1 (6 bases). Germline V gene sequence: CDR1 SEHNR, CDR2 FQNEAQ (reference sequence). With 3 bases removed from V and 3 bases from J, the gap between germline ends came to 11 bases. This CDR3 is 14 amino acids long. As DNA, the CDR3 is TGTGCCAGCAGCTTGGGCGAGGGGGACTATGGCTACACCTTC. It is translated as CASSLGEGDYGYTF.

The CDR3 spells CASSVGSLSNTGELFF. In DNA form, the CDR3 reads TGTGCCAGCAGCGTAGGATCCCTCTCGAACACCGGGGAGCTGTTTTTT. This chain links TRBV9 with TRBJ2-2; D gene uncertain. Germline V lookup: CDR1 SGDLS, CDR2 YYNGEE. Trimming cost V 0 bases and J 0 bases, with 9 bases left between them. CDR3 length equals 16 residues.

This clone appeared a few times. This sequence joins TRBV25-1 and TRBJ2-2, with D possibly matching TRBD1 (5 bases). The CDR3 length is 17 residues. CDR1 is MGHDK and CDR2 is SYGVNS in the germline V gene. Trimming removed 4 bases from V and 1 base from J, with 16 bases in between. The chain's CDR3 is CASSAHPGQRNTGELFF. CDR3 sequence (DNA): TGTGCCAGCAGTGCCCACCCAGGGCAGCGGAACACCGGGGAGCTGTTTTTT.

This clone showed up just once. The chain uses TRBV27 and TRBJ2-7; TRBD2 agrees at 14 bases. Germline trimming cut 8 bases from V and 3 bases from J; bases unmatched to any gene: 9. The CDR3 totals 16 residues. The germline V gene encodes CDR1 MNHEY and CDR2 SMNVEV (reference sequence). CDR3 bases: TGTGCCAGCCGATTGGGAGGACTAGCGGGAGGCTACGAGCAGTACTTC. Encoded protein: CASRLGGLAGGYEQYF.

The genes are TRBV19 and TRBJ2-3; D tentatively fits TRBD1 or TRBD2 (5 bases each). Germline V gene data show CDR1 as LNHDA and CDR2 as SQIVND (reference sequence). The CDR3 totals 14 residues. Trimming cost V 9 bases and J 6 bases, with 19 bases left between them. The CDR3: CASRPSSGLDTQYF. The CDR3 coding sequence is TGTGCCAGCCGACCCTCCTCGGGGCTCGATACGCAGTATTTT.

This rearrangement joins TRBV5-6 to TRBJ2-5; 8 bases agree with TRBD2. The CDR3 is 16 residues long. CDR1 is SGHDT and CDR2 is YYEEEE in the germline V gene. With V trimmed by 3 bases and J by 4 bases, 11 bases remained unmatched. CDR3 coding DNA: TGTGCCAGCAGCTCCCTCGGTCAGCGGGAGAGAGAGACCCAGTACTTC. It translates to CASSSLGQRERETQYF.

The V call is TRBV28, the J call TRBJ1-2; maybe TRBD1 (6 bases). CDR1 MDHEN and CDR2 SYDVKM come from the germline V gene. This CDR3 has 15 amino acids. The V end was cut by 7 bases, the J end by 3 bases, with 18 bases between. CDR3 sequence reads: CASTRPGQWDYGYTF. CDR3 coding DNA: TGTGCCAGCACTCGTCCCGGACAGTGGGACTATGGCTACACCTTC.

The V and J genes are TRBV29-1 and TRBJ2-5, with 10 bases aligning to TRBD1. CDR1 and CDR2 from the germline V gene are SQVTM and ANQGSEA. This CDR3 has 13 amino acids. V lost 7 bases to trimming and J lost 4 bases; unmatched junction nucleotides: 6. The CDR3, as DNA: TGCAGCGGAGGACAGGGGGGTGGAGAGACCCAGTACTTC. It yields the protein CSGGQGGGETQYF. Looking up the rest from reference TRBV29-1 and TRBJ2-5 gives the full variable domain: SAVISQKPSRDICQRGTSLTIQCQVDSQVTMMFWYRQQPGQSLTLIATANQGSEATYESGFVIDKFPISRPNLTFSTLTVSNMSPEDSSIYLCSGGQGGGETQYFGPGTRLLVL.

This sequence joins TRBV7-2 and TRBJ1-5; D is uncertain. Germline loops: CDR1 SGHTA, CDR2 FQGNSA. Deletions cut 0 bases from V and 8 bases from J, with 8 bases between. The CDR3 extends over 13 amino acids. In DNA, the CDR3 is TGTGCCAGCAGCTTAGCTATAGTGAAGCCCCAGCATTTT. Its translation is CASSLAIVKPQHF.

This clone was detected only once. The chain joins TRBV7-2 to TRBJ2-3, with D uncertain. Germline V lookup: CDR1 SGHTA, CDR2 FQGNSA. The germline V and J ends were trimmed by 6 bases and 5 bases, with 12 bases remaining between them. CDR3 length equals 13 residues. The CDR3 loop reads CASRQLNLDTQYF. The CDR3 nucleotides read TGTGCCAGCAGGCAACTCAACCTAGATACGCAGTATTTT.

As DNA, the CDR3 is TGCAGCGTTGGAGGGACGTACGCCGGGGAAGAGACCCAGTACTTC. This codes for CSVGGTYAGEETQYF. The J gene is TRBJ2-5, the V gene TRBV29-1, with D perhaps matching TRBD1 or TRBD2 (5 bases each). Germline CDR1 SQVTM, CDR2 ANQGSEA. Trimming cost V 4 bases and J 3 bases, with 18 bases left between them. The CDR3 sequence is 15 residues long.

The gene calls are TRBV30 and TRBJ1-1, with a tentative D call TRBD1 (6 bases). The germline V gene encodes CDR1 GTSNPN and CDR2 SVGIG (reference sequence). The CDR3 loop spans 13 amino acids. Trimming removed 4 bases at V and 4 bases at J, with 13 bases between. The CDR3, as DNA: TGTGCCTGGATCGGTGAGGGGGGCACTGAAGCTTTCTTT. Its translation is CAWIGEGGTEAFF. The entire variable domain, with the rest obtained from reference TRBV30 and TRBJ1-1, is as follows: SQTIHQWPATLVQPVGSPLSLECTVEGTSNPNLYWYRQAAGRGLQLLFYSVGIGQISSEVPQNLSASRPQDRQFILSSKKLLLSDSGFYLCAWIGEGGTEAFFGQGTRLTVV.

The V gene is TRBV19, the J gene TRBJ1-4; 8 bases are shared with TRBD1. J was trimmed by 8 bases and V by 9 bases; bases with no gene match: 5. This CDR3 is 12 amino acids long. Germline V gene sequence: CDR1 LNHDA, CDR2 SQIVND (reference sequence). CDR3 in amino acids: CASRTGREKLFF. CDR3 DNA: TGTGCCAGCCGGACAGGGAGGGAAAAACTGTTTTTT.

This clone was counted only a few times. V is TRBV5-6 and J is TRBJ1-1, with D maybe TRBD1 (5 bases). CDR1 is SGHDT, CDR2 YYEEEE, per germline. Trimming removed 4 bases from V and 6 bases from J, with 16 bases in between. CDR3 length: 14 amino acids. The CDR3: CASSGGTIAAEAFF. In nucleotides, the CDR3 is TGTGCCAGCAGCGGGGGGACCATTGCGGCTGAAGCTTTCTTT.

In nucleotides, the CDR3 is TGTGCCAGCAGTCAACCCGCGACAGGGGGCTATGGCTACACCTTC. It translates to CASSQPATGGYGYTF. The chain links TRBV28 to TRBJ1-2, with 9 positions matching TRBD1. This CDR3 has 15 amino acids. Looked up from germline, CDR1 is MDHEN and CDR2 is SYDVKM. With V trimmed by 5 bases and J by 4 bases, 8 bases remained unmatched.

This chain uses TRBV5-1 with TRBJ2-3; TRBD2 agrees at 11 bases. The CDR3 sequence is 17 residues long. V lost 3 bases and J lost 4; bases outside the gene matches: 10. Germline V gives CDR1 SGHRS, CDR2 YFSETQ. The CDR3 loop is CASSSLSGRAGSDTQYF. The CDR3 DNA reads as TGCGCCAGCAGCTCCCTTAGCGGGAGGGCCGGGTCAGATACGCAGTATTTT.

This chain uses TRBV28 with TRBJ1-5; TRBD1 might be the D (5 bases). The germline V and J ends were trimmed by 6 bases and 6 bases, with 15 bases remaining between them. CDR3 length: 14 residues. Germline V gives CDR1 MDHEN, CDR2 SYDVKM. The CDR3 coding sequence is TGTGCCAGCAGCCACCCGTGGGGGGGTCAGCCCCAGCATTTT. Amino acids: CASSHPWGGQPQHF.